This TCR beta chain was sequenced during a study of graft-versus-host responses after intestinal transplantation. Background on the study: Transplant recipients had multivisceral, liver-intestinal, or isolated intestinal grafts. Whole-study results and caveats: With peak circulating GvH clone levels came an association with early post-transplant HvG declines.

As concerns this clone: Its antigen remains unknown.

Sequencing was performed with immunoSEQ multiplex PCR; in TCRdb, only in-frame clones are kept and a portion is missing. This repertoire shows 35,000 to 45,000 clones, over 90% found once; its top ten account for approximately 4%. The receptor was derived from a human patient who received an intestinal transplant, so some T cells may come from the graft donor. The specimen was PBMCs, collected 700 to 850 days after intestinal transplantation.

CDR3 in amino acids: CASSIGLAGTVDEQFF. The CDR3 DNA sequence: TGTGCCAGTAGTATAGGGCTAGCGGGGACCGTAGATGAGCAGTTCTTC. The chain is built from TRBV19 and TRBJ2-1, with 9 bases identical to TRBD2. V was pared by 1 base and J by 8 bases, with 9 bases of the junction left unmatched. This CDR3 contains 16 residues. Per germline, CDR1 LNHDA and CDR2 SQIVND (reference sequence).